This T cell receptor beta chain derives from a study of identifying expanded T cells in peripheral blood. As concerns this clone: The antigen remains undetermined.

Assay: immunoSEQ multiplex PCR; the TCRdb copy retains only in-frame clones and omits some. The table includes 80,000 to 90,000 clones, approximately 91% detected once. Germline CDR1 SGHRS, CDR2 YFSETQ. The CDR3 contains 14 residues. Trimming left V 1 base short and J 2 bases short, with 7 bases between. Overall study findings and caveats: Differentially abundant clones: roughly 1.3 between replicates, around 16 at about two weeks, 19 to 20 at four. Two-week clone count variance significantly increased as total template count grew.

Healthy donors had no documented immune events, such as infections, while sampled. This receptor was taken from a person between 18 and 75 years old in good health. V is TRBV5-1 and J is TRBJ1-3; D not certain. The sequenced material came from blood. The CDR3 DNA reads as TGCGCCAGCAGCTTGAAGGGAACTGGAAACACCATATATTTT. It yields the protein CASSLKGTGNTIYF. Filled out from reference TRBV5-1 and TRBJ1-3, the complete variable domain reads KAGVTQTPRYLIKTRGQQVTLSCSPISGHRSVSWYQQTPGQGLQFLFEYFSETQRNKGNFPGRFSGRQFSNSRSEMNVSTLELGDSALYLCASSLKGTGNTIYFGEGSWLTVV.